What follows are 5 T cell receptor beta chains derived from one specimen sequenced in a study of blood T cell repertoires in COVID-19. Profiling relied on immunoSEQ multiplex PCR, and the TCRdb table lists in-frame clones only, not all of them. The table has some 170,000 clones, about 90% seen once. Sequencing was performed on PBMCs or T cells enriched from blood (not recorded which). The receptors stem from a human donor with acute COVID-19. The donor label of this sample is uncertain.

This clone was found once. The V gene is TRBV7-3, the J gene TRBJ2-3, with D possibly being TRBD2 (6 bases). There are 14 residues in the CDR3. V was shortened by 0 bases and J by 11 bases, with 15 bases between the two germline ends. Looked up from germline, CDR1 is SGHTA and CDR2 is FQGTGA. The CDR3: CASSLTPSGSRQYF. CDR3 in DNA: TGTGCCAGCAGCTTAACGCCCTCCGGGAGTAGGCAGTATTTT.

V and J are TRBV4-1 and TRBJ2-7, with a weak D call TRBD1 (6 bases). This CDR3 spans 15 amino acids. V was clipped by 4 bases and J by 3 bases, with 16 bases between them. CDR1 is MGHRA, CDR2 YSYEKL, per germline. DNA of the CDR3: TGCGCCAGCAGCCTCATCCGGGACACTTTCTACGAGCAGTACTTC. Translating gives CASSLIRDTFYEQYF.

The chain recombines TRBV9 with TRBJ1-2; 8 bases align to TRBD1. Looked up from germline, CDR1 is SGDLS and CDR2 is YYNGEE. CDR3 length: 17 amino acids. V trimming: 0 bases; J trimming: 4 bases; junction bases outside the gene matches: 11. The CDR3 DNA sequence: TGTGCCAGCAGCGTAGCTAGAGGGACAGGTCCATCCTATGGCTACACCTTC. It is translated as CASSVARGTGPSYGYTF.

The CDR3 protein is CASSSTRGQETQYF. The CDR3 nucleotides read TGTGCCAGCAGTTCCACTAGGGGGCAAGAGACCCAGTACTTC. The chain is built from TRBV6-2 or TRBV6-3 and TRBJ2-5, with TRBD1 as a possible D gene (6 bases). There are 14 residues in the CDR3. Germline lookup yields CDR1 MNHEY and CDR2 SVGEGT. Trimming stripped 4 bases from V and 2 bases from J, with 11 bases between.

The rearrangement links TRBV5-1 to TRBJ2-1, with 8 bases matching TRBD2. This CDR3 is 15 amino acids long. Trimming took 4 bases from V and 6 from J; bases not matched to a gene: 9. Germline lookup yields CDR1 SGHRS and CDR2 YFSETQ. Here the CDR3 reads CASSPAGLDFNEQFF. CDR3 in DNA: TGCGCCAGCAGCCCCGCGGGACTAGACTTCAATGAGCAGTTCTTC.